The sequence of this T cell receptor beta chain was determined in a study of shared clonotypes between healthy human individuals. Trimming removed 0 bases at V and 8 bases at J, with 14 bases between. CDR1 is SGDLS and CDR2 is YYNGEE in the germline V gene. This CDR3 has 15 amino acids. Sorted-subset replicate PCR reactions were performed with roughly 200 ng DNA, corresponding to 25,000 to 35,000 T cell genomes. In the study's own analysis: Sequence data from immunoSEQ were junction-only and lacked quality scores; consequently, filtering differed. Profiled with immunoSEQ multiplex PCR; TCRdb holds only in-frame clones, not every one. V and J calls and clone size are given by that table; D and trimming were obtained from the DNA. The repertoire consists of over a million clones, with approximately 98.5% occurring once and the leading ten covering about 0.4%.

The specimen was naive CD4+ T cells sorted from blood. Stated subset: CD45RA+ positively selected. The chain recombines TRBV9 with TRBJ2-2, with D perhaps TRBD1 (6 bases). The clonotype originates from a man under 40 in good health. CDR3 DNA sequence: TGTGCCAGCAGCGTAGGTCAGGGGTTGCCGGGGGAGCTGTTTTTT. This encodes CASSVGQGLPGELFF. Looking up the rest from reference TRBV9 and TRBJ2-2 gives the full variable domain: DSGVTQTPKHLITATGQRVTLRCSPRSGDLSVYWYQQSLDQGLQFLIQYYNGEERAKGNILERFSAQQFPDLHSELNLSSLELGDSALYFCASSVGQGLPGELFFGEGSRLTVL.